Listed below are T cell receptor beta chains from one sample, sequenced in a study of OX40 agonist ivuxolimab in advanced cancers. TCRdb keeps only in-frame clones here, not all; method: immunoSEQ multiplex PCR. The table records approximately 76,000 clones, 80% to 90% of them present only once. Sequenced material: CD4+ or CD8+ T cells sorted from blood, taken in a trial of the OX40 agonist ivuxolimab. The receptors shown here come from an adult with an advanced solid tumor such as melanoma, head and neck, liver or kidney cancer. CDR3s include the opening cysteine and the closing phenylalanine or tryptophan. The D gene is left open where the match is weak. Expanded clones are given a class, and other clones once, few, many or no size at all.

V	D	length	J	size	CDR3	DNA
TRBV6-4	.	13	TRBJ2-1	.	CASSGEVGNEQFF	TGTGCCAGCAGTGGGGAGGTTGGCAATGAGCAGTTCTTC
TRBV6-6	.	12	TRBJ1-2	.	CATRQANYGYTF	TGTGCCACCCGACAGGCGAACTATGGCTACACCTTC
TRBV7-2	TRBD1	13	TRBJ2-1	.	CASSSFGQGLLFF	TGTGCCAGCAGCTCCTTCGGACAGGGACTTCTGTTCTTC
TRBV7-9	TRBD1	15	TRBJ2-7	.	CASSIPDRGGYEQYF	TGTGCCAGCAGCATCCCGGACAGGGGTGGGTACGAGCAGTACTTC
TRBV7-2	.	14	TRBJ1-2	.	CASSQTGVNYGYTF	TGTGCCAGCAGCCAGACAGGAGTTAACTATGGCTACACCTTC
TRBV6-5	.	10	TRBJ1-1	.	CASARWVSFF	TGTGCCAGCGCGCGTTGGGTGTCTTTCTTT
TRBV27	.	12	TRBJ1-1	few	CASSWGEAEAFF	TGTGCCAGCAGTTGGGGGGAGGCTGAAGCTTTCTTT
TRBV5-1	.	14	TRBJ1-2	.	CASSLPNPKAGYTF	TGCGCCAGCAGCCTGCCCAACCCCAAAGCGGGCTACACCTTC
TRBV19	TRBD2	15	TRBJ2-1	.	CASTHSGKNYNEQFF	TGTGCCAGTACCCATAGCGGGAAAAACTACAATGAGCAGTTCTTC
TRBV10-3	TRBD2	14	TRBJ2-7	.	CAISPGRGAYEQYF	TGTGCCATATCACCGGGACGGGGGGCCTACGAGCAGTACTTC
TRBV12-5	.	15	TRBJ2-1	few	CATTSGWTSYNEQFF	TGTGCTACGACTTCGGGGTGGACATCCTACAATGAGCAGTTCTTC
TRBV5-4	.	15	TRBJ1-1	.	CASSQYAATYTEAFF	TGCGCCAGCAGCCAGTACGCCGCTACTTACACTGAAGCTTTCTTT
TRBV4-3	TRBD1	15	TRBJ2-3	.	CASSQDTGAVDTQYF	TGCGCCAGCAGCCAAGATACAGGGGCGGTAGATACGCAGTATTTT
TRBV6-1	.	16	TRBJ2-1	.	CASSEQRQISANEQFF	TGTGCCAGCAGTGAACAAAGACAGATTAGTGCAAATGAGCAGTTCTTC
TRBV5-1	TRBD1	16	TRBJ1-3	.	CASSLTAGTGLNTIYF	TGCGCCAGCAGTCTAACCGCCGGGACAGGGTTAAACACCATATATTTT
TRBV2	.	13	TRBJ1-1	.	CASRETGNTEAFF	TGTGCCAGCAGAGAGACAGGGAACACTGAAGCTTTCTTT
TRBV10-3	TRBD2	14	TRBJ2-3	.	CAIRTSGVGDTQYF	TGTGCCATCAGGACTAGCGGGGTCGGAGATACGCAGTATTTT
TRBV7-6	.	16	TRBJ2-3	.	CASSFGVRSSTDTQYF	TGTGCCAGCAGCTTTGGTGTCCGGTCTAGCACAGATACGCAGTATTTT
TRBV4-1	TRBD2	17	TRBJ2-3	.	CASSPGTSGRSTDTQYF	TGCGCCAGCAGTCCCGGGACTAGCGGCCGAAGCACAGATACGCAGTATTTT
TRBV27	TRBD1	13	TRBJ1-6	.	CASSPGGNSPLHF	TGTGCCAGCTCGCCAGGGGGAAATTCACCCCTCCACTTT
TRBV7-6	.	22	TRBJ1-1	.	CASSPHHVDLWTVWGSGTEAFF	TGTGCCAGCAGCCCTCACCACGTGGATCTGTGGACCGTTTGGGGGTCGGGCACTGAAGCTTTCTTT
TRBV10-3	TRBD2	14	TRBJ2-3	once	CAINAGGGTDTQYF	TGTGCCATTAACGCGGGAGGCGGCACAGATACGCAGTATTTT
TRBV7-2	.	13	TRBJ1-1	few	CASSSRRGTEAFF	TGTGCCAGCAGCTCCAGACGAGGAACTGAAGCTTTCTTT
TRBV5-1	TRBD1	14	TRBJ1-2	.	CASSYVQGAGGYTF	TGCGCCAGCAGCTATGTACAGGGGGCGGGTGGCTACACCTTC
TRBV10-1	.	14	TRBJ2-5	.	CASSESSIEETQYF	TGCGCCAGCAGTGAGTCTAGTATCGAAGAGACCCAGTACTTC
TRBV6-6	.	15	TRBJ1-5	.	CASSYPDTKNQPQHF	TGTGCCAGCAGTTACCCCGACACGAAGAATCAGCCCCAGCATTTT
TRBV7-2	.	16	TRBJ1-2	.	CASSPGRGLGNYGYTF	TGTGCCAGCAGCCCAGGACGGGGGCTTGGAAACTATGGCTACACCTTC
TRBV2	TRBD2	15	TRBJ2-1	.	CASSEAGLAGVEQFF	TGTGCCAGCAGTGAAGCGGGACTAGCGGGAGTTGAGCAGTTCTTC
TRBV19	TRBD1	15	TRBJ2-7	.	CASSPSGTGGYEQYF	TGTGCCAGTAGCCCCTCCGGGACAGGGGGCTACGAGCAGTACTTC
TRBV5-1	TRBD2	16	TRBJ2-7	few	CASSSSAGGRRYEQYF	TGCGCCAGCAGCTCGTCGGCGGGAGGAAGGAGGTACGAGCAGTACTTC
TRBV5-1	TRBD2	16	TRBJ2-5	.	CASRAPGLAEQETQYF	TGCGCCAGCAGAGCCCCGGGACTAGCGGAACAAGAGACCCAGTACTTC
TRBV18	.	13	TRBJ2-7	.	CASSRKGDVGQYF	TGTGCCAGCTCACGTAAAGGAGACGTGGGGCAGTACTTC
TRBV14	.	14	TRBJ2-4	.	CASSSQGGGNIQYF	TGTGCCAGCAGCTCCCAGGGGGGGGGAAACATTCAGTACTTC
TRBV6-6	TRBD2	15	TRBJ2-7	.	CASRGTSGGHYEQYF	TGTGCCAGCAGAGGGACTAGCGGAGGGCACTACGAGCAGTACTTC
TRBV2	TRBD2	13	TRBJ2-1	.	CASRASGRNEQFF	TGTGCCAGCAGGGCTAGCGGGAGGAATGAGCAGTTCTTC
TRBV2	TRBD2	19	TRBJ2-3	.	CASSETSGRAFSSTDTQYF	TGTGCCAGCAGTGAGACTAGCGGGAGGGCCTTTTCTAGCACAGATACGCAGTATTTT
TRBV5-5	TRBD1	15	TRBJ1-3	.	CASSITGTEGDTIYF	TGTGCCAGCAGCATTACCGGGACAGAGGGGGACACCATATATTTT
TRBV28	TRBD1	15	TRBJ2-7	.	CASSLSAGGLYEQYF	TGTGCCAGCAGTTTAAGCGCAGGGGGCCTCTACGAGCAGTACTTC
TRBV10-3	.	13	TRBJ2-1	.	CAISVLAGNEQFF	TGTGCCATCAGTGTACTAGCCGGCAATGAGCAGTTCTTC
TRBV9	.	15	TRBJ1-4	.	CASSRNVATNEKLFF	TGTGCCAGCAGCCGAAATGTTGCAACTAATGAAAAACTGTTTTTT
TRBV2	TRBD1	14	TRBJ2-7	.	CASTSTGPPYEQYF	TGTGCCAGCACGTCGACAGGGCCCCCCTACGAGCAGTACTTC